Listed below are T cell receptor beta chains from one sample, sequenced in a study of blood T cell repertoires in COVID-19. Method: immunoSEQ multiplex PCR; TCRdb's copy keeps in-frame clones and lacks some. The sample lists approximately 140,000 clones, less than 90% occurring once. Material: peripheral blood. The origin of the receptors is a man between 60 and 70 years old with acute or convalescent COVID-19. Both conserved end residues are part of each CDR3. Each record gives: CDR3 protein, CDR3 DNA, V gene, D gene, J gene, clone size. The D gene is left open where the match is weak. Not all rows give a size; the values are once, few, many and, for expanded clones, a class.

CASSLALGAFGYEQYF | TGTGCCAGCAGCTTAGCTTTAGGGGCGTTCGGCTACGAGCAGTACTTC | TRBV7-2 | NA | TRBJ2-7 | NA
CASGSGETQYF | TGTGCCAGCGGTTCGGGAGAGACCCAGTACTTC | TRBV3-1/TRBV3-2 | NA | TRBJ2-5 | NA
CASSTGQGTNEQFF | TGTGCCAGCAGCACAGGACAGGGGACCAATGAGCAGTTCTTC | TRBV7-3 | TRBD1 | TRBJ2-1 | NA
CASSQDWRGLGTQYF | TGCGCCAGCAGCCAAGATTGGCGGGGCCTCGGTACGCAGTATTTT | TRBV4-1 | NA | TRBJ2-3 | once
CASSLETLSGGSYNEQFF | TGTGCCAGCAGCTTGGAGACCCTTAGCGGGGGGTCCTACAATGAGCAGTTCTTC | TRBV5-8 | TRBD2 | TRBJ2-1 | NA
CASRGGSGNTIYF | TGCGCCAGCAGGGGGGGATCTGGAAACACCATATATTTT | TRBV5-1 | NA | TRBJ1-3 | once
CASSLTSLATDTQYF | TGTGCCAGCAGCTTAACTTCACTAGCAACGGATACGCAGTATTTT | TRBV7-6 | NA | TRBJ2-3 | NA
CASSFGQARVLQETQYF | TGCGCCAGCAGCTTCGGACAGGCTCGGGTTCTCCAAGAGACCCAGTACTTC | TRBV5-1 | TRBD1 | TRBJ2-5 | NA
CAWSVQNMNTEAFF | TGTGCCTGGAGTGTACAGAACATGAACACTGAAGCTTTCTTT | TRBV30 | NA | TRBJ1-1 | NA
CASSLGGGGAYNEQFF | TGCGCCAGCAGCTTGGGGGGCGGGGGGGCTTACAATGAGCAGTTCTTC | TRBV5-1 | TRBD2 | TRBJ2-1 | NA
CASSGRGSPYEQYF | TGTGCCAGTAGCGGGAGAGGGTCACCCTACGAGCAGTACTTC | TRBV19 | NA | TRBJ2-7 | NA
CASSPLGGQGAVSGANVLTF | TGTGCCAGCAGCCCCCTTGGGGGACAGGGGGCGGTGTCTGGGGCCAACGTCCTGACTTTC | TRBV5-4 | TRBD1 | TRBJ2-6 | NA
CASSQLRDRETQYF | TGCGCCAGCAGTCAACTCAGGGATCGGGAGACCCAGTACTTC | TRBV23-1 | NA | TRBJ2-5 | NA
CAWSEGQDYEQYF | TGTGCCTGGAGCGAGGGACAGGACTACGAGCAGTACTTC | TRBV30 | TRBD1 | TRBJ2-7 | once
CATSDWGDGYTF | TGTGCCACCAGTGATTGGGGGGATGGCTACACCTTC | TRBV24-1 | NA | TRBJ1-2 | NA
CASSKRIAGAGRDEQFF | TGCGCCAGCAGCAAACGCATAGCGGGGGCAGGCCGAGATGAGCAGTTCTTC | TRBV5-1 | TRBD2 | TRBJ2-1 | NA
CASSVATLTDTQYF | TGTGCCAGCAGCGTAGCGACTTTAACAGATACGCAGTATTTT | TRBV9 | NA | TRBJ2-3 | NA
CAISPRTGSYEQYF | TGTGCCATCAGCCCAAGGACAGGTTCCTACGAGCAGTACTTC | TRBV10-3 | TRBD1 | TRBJ2-7 | NA
CASSLDIHTDTQYF | TGTGCCAGCAGCTTAGACATCCACACAGATACGCAGTATTTT | TRBV11-2 | NA | TRBJ2-3 | NA
CASSLVTAREAFF | TGCGCCAGCAGCTTAGTCACCGCGAGGGAAGCTTTCTTT | TRBV5-1 | NA | TRBJ1-1 | NA
CASSSRGGIEKLFF | TGCGCCAGCAGCTCCCGAGGGGGTATTGAAAAACTGTTTTTT | TRBV5-1 | NA | TRBJ1-4 | NA
CASSYGRAPSYNEQFF | TGTGCCAGTAGTTACGGGAGGGCCCCCTCCTACAATGAGCAGTTCTTC | TRBV19 | TRBD2 | TRBJ2-1 | NA
CASSKGGDTSSYGYTF | TGTGCCAGCAGTAAAGGAGGGGACACAAGCTCCTATGGCTACACCTTC | TRBV6-1 | NA | TRBJ1-2 | NA
CASSIGQGGNEQFF | TGTGCCAGCAGCATCGGACAGGGCGGGAATGAGCAGTTCTTC | TRBV3-1/TRBV3-2 | TRBD1 | TRBJ2-1 | NA
CASSIGQGYGYTF | TGTGCCAGTAGTATTGGGCAGGGCTATGGCTACACCTTC | TRBV19 | NA | TRBJ1-2 | NA
CSVTLSYRRVDPTEEQFF | TGCAGCGTTACCCTCTCTTATAGGCGGGTCGATCCGACGGAAGAGCAGTTCTTC | TRBV29-1 | NA | TRBJ2-1 | NA
CASSLTGAPASEAFF | TGTGCCAGCAGCTTAACGGGGGCCCCCGCCTCTGAAGCTTTCTTT | TRBV7-3 | NA | TRBJ1-1 | NA
CASKADRNYGYTF | TGTGCCAGCAAGGCCGACAGGAACTATGGCTACACCTTC | TRBV25-1 | NA | TRBJ1-2 | NA
CASSGSKDRVNYGYTF | TGCGCCAGCAGTGGCTCGAAGGACAGGGTAAACTATGGCTACACCTTC | TRBV10-2 | TRBD1 | TRBJ1-2 | NA
CATSRPNYEQYF | TGTGCCACCAGCAGACCCAACTACGAGCAGTACTTC | TRBV15 | NA | TRBJ2-7 | once
CASSHRGGDARTNTGELFF | TGTGCCAGCAGCCACAGAGGGGGGGACGCCCGAACGAACACCGGGGAGCTGTTTTTT | TRBV9 | NA | TRBJ2-2 | NA
CASSAFSGLAGLSYEQYF | TGTGCCAGCAGCGCCTTCTCGGGACTAGCGGGGCTTTCCTACGAGCAGTACTTC | TRBV9 | TRBD2 | TRBJ2-7 | NA
CASSVEAPGGTTDTQYF | TGTGCCAGCAGCGTAGAAGCCCCCGGGGGGACCACAGATACGCAGTATTTT | TRBV9 | TRBD2 | TRBJ2-3 | NA
CAWSVQGDNPFNYGYTF | TGTGCCTGGAGTGTACAGGGCGACAACCCCTTTAACTATGGCTACACCTTC | TRBV30 | NA | TRBJ1-2 | once
CASSPGEASGNLAKNIQYF | TGTGCCAGCAGCCCTGGCGAGGCTAGCGGGAACTTAGCCAAAAACATTCAGTACTTC | TRBV4-2 | TRBD2 | TRBJ2-4 | many
CASSPTGTGVDREQYF | TGCGCCAGCAGCCCAACCGGGACAGGGGTCGATCGCGAGCAGTACTTC | TRBV5-1 | TRBD1 | TRBJ2-7 | NA
CATSMTGDAGYTF | TGTGCCACCAGCATGACAGGGGATGCAGGCTACACCTTC | TRBV15 | TRBD1 | TRBJ1-2 | NA
CASSRTGTGGMNTEAFF | TGTGCCAGCAGCCGAACCGGGACAGGGGGGATGAACACTGAAGCTTTCTTT | TRBV5-5 | TRBD1 | TRBJ1-1 | NA
CSAAGSSGNTIYF | TGCAGCGCAGCAGGGTCTTCTGGAAACACCATATATTTT | TRBV29-1 | NA | TRBJ1-3 | NA
CASSTQQGPNEKLFF | TGTGCCAGCAGCACGCAACAGGGGCCTAATGAAAAACTGTTTTTT | TRBV7-9 | TRBD1 | TRBJ1-4 | NA
CAITGTDSYNEQFF | TGTGCCATCACCGGGACAGACTCCTACAATGAGCAGTTCTTC | TRBV10-3 | TRBD1 | TRBJ2-1 | NA
CASSLSGRLVGTQYF | TGCGCCAGCAGCTTGTCGGGTCGACTTGTCGGGACCCAGTACTTC | TRBV5-1 | NA | TRBJ2-5 | NA
CASRPLAGGLTDTQYF | TGTGCCAGTAGGCCTCTAGCGGGGGGGCTCACAGATACGCAGTATTTT | TRBV19 | TRBD2 | TRBJ2-3 | NA
CASSIGASTNEKLFF | TGTGCCAGTAGTATTGGGGCCTCAACTAATGAAAAACTGTTTTTT | TRBV19 | NA | TRBJ1-4 | NA
CASSSVAGSADTQYF | TGTGCCAGCAGCTCAGTAGCCGGGAGTGCAGATACGCAGTATTTT | TRBV7-3 | NA | TRBJ2-3 | once
CAIRLILAKNIQYF | TGTGCCATCAGATTGATACTAGCCAAAAACATTCAGTACTTC | TRBV2 | NA | TRBJ2-4 | NA
CASRAENEQFF | TGTGCCTCCCGAGCGGAGAATGAGCAGTTCTTC | TRBV30 | NA | TRBJ2-1 | NA
CASSLQGRGDTEAFF | TGCGCCAGCAGCCTACAGGGAAGGGGAGACACTGAAGCTTTCTTT | TRBV5-1 | NA | TRBJ1-1 | NA
CASSLFRETEAFF | TGTGCCAGCAGTTTATTCAGGGAAACTGAAGCTTTCTTT | TRBV12-3/TRBV12-4 | NA | TRBJ1-1 | NA
CASESGVANTGELFF | TGTGCCAGTGAAAGCGGGGTCGCGAACACCGGGGAGCTGTTTTTT | TRBV2 | TRBD2 | TRBJ2-2 | NA
CAWSTGQGRQPQHF | TGTGCCTGGAGTACGGGTCAGGGTCGCCAGCCCCAGCATTTT | TRBV30 | NA | TRBJ1-5 | once
CASSEATSGRETQYF | TGTGCCAGCAGTGAAGCGACTAGCGGGCGGGAGACCCAGTACTTC | TRBV25-1 | TRBD2 | TRBJ2-5 | NA
CASSDPLYEQYF | TGTGCCAGCAGTGACCCCCTCTACGAGCAGTACTTC | TRBV6-1 | NA | TRBJ2-7 | NA
CASSLHGGGNQPQHF | TGTGCCAGCAGTTTACATGGGGGGGGCAATCAGCCCCAGCATTTT | TRBV27 | NA | TRBJ1-5 | NA
CASSPNRGQEQYF | TGCGCCAGCAGCCCCAATCGCGGGCAAGAGCAGTACTTC | TRBV5-1 | NA | TRBJ2-7 | few